This T cell receptor (beta chain) appears in the sequencing data of a study of OX40 agonist ivuxolimab in advanced cancers. In the study overall: A diagnosis of hepatocellular carcinoma, melanoma, renal cell or head and neck cancer was present in dose-escalation patients. Previous treatment with anti-PD-1, anti-PD-L1 or anti-CTLA-4 therapy was allowed; more than 35% had received some.

Assay: immunoSEQ multiplex PCR; the TCRdb copy retains only in-frame clones and omits some. The data show roughly 100,000 clones, with around 85% seen just once and more than 1.1% held by the top ten. Germline V CDR1 and CDR2: KGHSH, LQKENI. This CDR3 has 13 amino acids. V was pared by 2 bases and J by 3 bases, with 6 bases between. Overall study results and limits: People who partly responded at 0.1-3.0 mg/kg had some of the least clonal expansion seen.

Sampling of blood occurred at baseline, cycle 4 day 1, and cycle 7 day 1. The count of this clone is one. Its matching antigen is unknown. The source of this sequence is an adult with an advanced solid tumor such as melanoma, head and neck, liver or kidney cancer. Specimen: CD4+ or CD8+ T cells sorted from blood, collected in a trial of the OX40 agonist ivuxolimab. The V call is TRBV18, the J call TRBJ2-3, with D possibly being TRBD1 (6 bases). The CDR3 protein is CASSPTGTDTQYF. CDR3 nucleotides: TGTGCCAGCTCACCAACAGGGACAGATACGCAGTATTTT. The whole variable domain, filled in from reference TRBV18 and TRBJ2-3, reads NAGVMQNPRHLVRRRGQEARLRCSPMKGHSHVYWYRQLPEEGLKFMVYLQKENIIDESGMPKERFSAEFPKEGPSILRIQQVVRGDSAAYFCASSPTGTDTQYFGPGTRLTVL.